The clone carrying this TCR beta chain came up once. Its antigen is currently unknown. Healthy bone marrow donors made up the cohort. The source of the sample is a study of cytomegalovirus exposure and HLA in healthy donors. CDR1 and CDR2 from the germline V gene are SNHLY and FYNNEI. The CDR3 is 15 residues long. Vbeta (60) and Jbeta (13) primers were used in the PCR. TCRdb's copy holds only in-frame clones and misses some; the assay was immunoSEQ multiplex PCR. The sample shows about 100,000 clones, around 82% of them seen only once. General study points: V- and J-gene trimming of TCR beta was linked (in a later analysis) to a missense DCLRE1C variant. According to reports, the classifier identified cytomegalovirus status with high specificity and sensitivity. Accurate prediction of most subjects' HLA-A and HLA-B alleles from TCR beta sequences was reported.

Sequenced: PBMCs. This TCR derives from a woman between 45 and 60 years old in good health and CMV-seropositive. The rearrangement uses TRBV2 and TRBJ2-5; 7 bases agree with TRBD2. Judging by the DNA end, TRBJ2-7 fits better; the J call may be wrong. In nucleotides, the CDR3 is TGTGCCAGCAGCCCGGACCGGACTAGCTCCTACGAGCAGTACTTC. It specifies CASSPDRTSSYEQYF.